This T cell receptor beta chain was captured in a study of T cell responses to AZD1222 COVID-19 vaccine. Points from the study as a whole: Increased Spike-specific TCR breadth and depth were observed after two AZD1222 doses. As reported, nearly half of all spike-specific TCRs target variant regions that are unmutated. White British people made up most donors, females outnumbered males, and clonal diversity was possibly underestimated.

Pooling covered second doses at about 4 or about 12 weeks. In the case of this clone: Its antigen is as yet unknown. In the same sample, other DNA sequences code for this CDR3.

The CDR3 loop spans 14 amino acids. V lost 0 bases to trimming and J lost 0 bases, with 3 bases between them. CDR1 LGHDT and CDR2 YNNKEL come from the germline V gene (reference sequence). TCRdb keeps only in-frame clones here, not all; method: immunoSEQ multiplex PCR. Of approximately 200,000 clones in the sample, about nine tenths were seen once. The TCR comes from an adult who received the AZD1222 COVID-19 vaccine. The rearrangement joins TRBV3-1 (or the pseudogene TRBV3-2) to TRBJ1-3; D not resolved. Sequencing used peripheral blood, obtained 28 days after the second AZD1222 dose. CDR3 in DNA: TGTGCCAGCAGCCAAGAGAGCTCTGGAAACACCATATATTTT. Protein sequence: CASSQESSGNTIYF.